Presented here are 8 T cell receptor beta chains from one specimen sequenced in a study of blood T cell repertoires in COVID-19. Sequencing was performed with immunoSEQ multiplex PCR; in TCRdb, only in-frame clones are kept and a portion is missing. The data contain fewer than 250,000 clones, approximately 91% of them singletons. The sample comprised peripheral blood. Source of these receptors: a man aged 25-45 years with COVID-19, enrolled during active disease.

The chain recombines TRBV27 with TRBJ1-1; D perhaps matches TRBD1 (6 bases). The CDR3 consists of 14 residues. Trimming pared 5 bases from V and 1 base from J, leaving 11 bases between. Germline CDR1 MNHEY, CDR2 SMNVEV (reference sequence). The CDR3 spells CASSPGQTNTEAFF. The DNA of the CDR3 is TGTGCCAGCAGTCCCGGACAGACGAACACTGAAGCTTTCTTT.

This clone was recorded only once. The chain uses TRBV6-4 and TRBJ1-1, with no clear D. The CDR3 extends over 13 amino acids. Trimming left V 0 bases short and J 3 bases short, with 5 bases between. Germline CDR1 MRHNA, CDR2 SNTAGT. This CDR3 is CASSDSRYTEAFF. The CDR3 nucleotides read TGTGCCAGCAGTGACTCGAGGTACACTGAAGCTTTCTTT.

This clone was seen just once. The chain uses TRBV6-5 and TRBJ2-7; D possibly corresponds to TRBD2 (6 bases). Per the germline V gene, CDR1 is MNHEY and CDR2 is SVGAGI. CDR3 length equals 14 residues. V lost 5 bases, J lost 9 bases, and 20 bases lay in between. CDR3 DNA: TGTGCCAGCAGTAATACGGGCCGCGGGGTTGGGCAGTACTTC. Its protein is CASSNTGRGVGQYF.

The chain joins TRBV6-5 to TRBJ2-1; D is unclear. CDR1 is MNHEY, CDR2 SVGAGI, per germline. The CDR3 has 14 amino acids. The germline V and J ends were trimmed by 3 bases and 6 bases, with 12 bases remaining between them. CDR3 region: CASSYYDTGNEQFF. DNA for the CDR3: TGTGCCAGCAGTTATTACGACACCGGCAATGAGCAGTTCTTC.

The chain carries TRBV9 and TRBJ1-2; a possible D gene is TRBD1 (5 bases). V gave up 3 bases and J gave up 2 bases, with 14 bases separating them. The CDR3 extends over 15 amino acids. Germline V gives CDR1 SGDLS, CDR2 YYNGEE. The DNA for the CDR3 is TGTGCCAGCAGCGCTTCTACTTCAGGGAACTATGGCTACACCTTC. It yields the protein CASSASTSGNYGYTF.

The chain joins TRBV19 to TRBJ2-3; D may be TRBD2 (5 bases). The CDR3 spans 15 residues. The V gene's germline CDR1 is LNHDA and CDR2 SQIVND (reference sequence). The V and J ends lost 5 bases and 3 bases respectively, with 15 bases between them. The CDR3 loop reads CASSSAGPGTDTQYF. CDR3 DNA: TGTGCCAGTAGTTCGGCGGGCCCCGGGACAGATACGCAGTATTTT.

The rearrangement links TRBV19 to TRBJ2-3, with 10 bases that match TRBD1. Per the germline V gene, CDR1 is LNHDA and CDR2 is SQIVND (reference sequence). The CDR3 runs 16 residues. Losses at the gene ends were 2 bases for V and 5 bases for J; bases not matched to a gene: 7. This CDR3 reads CASSIPGTGVGDTQYF. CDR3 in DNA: TGTGCCAGTAGTATACCCGGGACAGGGGTTGGAGATACGCAGTATTTT.

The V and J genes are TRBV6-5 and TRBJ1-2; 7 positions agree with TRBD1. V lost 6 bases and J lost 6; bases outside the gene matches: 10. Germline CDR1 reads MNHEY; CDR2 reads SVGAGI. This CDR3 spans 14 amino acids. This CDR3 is CASRGGGRGNGYTF. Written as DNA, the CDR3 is TGTGCCAGCAGAGGGGGCGGTCGGGGGAATGGCTACACCTTC.